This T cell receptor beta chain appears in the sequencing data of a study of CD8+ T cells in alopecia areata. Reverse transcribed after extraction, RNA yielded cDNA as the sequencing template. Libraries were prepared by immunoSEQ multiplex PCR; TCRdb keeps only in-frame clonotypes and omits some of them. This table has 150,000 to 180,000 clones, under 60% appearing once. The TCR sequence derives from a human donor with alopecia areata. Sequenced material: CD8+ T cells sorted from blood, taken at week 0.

The CDR3 is CASWDRGYYGYTF. The CDR3 DNA reads as TGCGCCAGCTGGGATAGGGGGTACTATGGCTACACCTTC. The rearrangement uses TRBV5-1 and TRBJ1-2; perhaps TRBD1 as D (6 bases). The germline gives CDR1 SGHRS, CDR2 YFSETQ. V lost 7 bases and J 3 bases, leaving 13 bases between the germline ends. This CDR3 is built from 13 residues.